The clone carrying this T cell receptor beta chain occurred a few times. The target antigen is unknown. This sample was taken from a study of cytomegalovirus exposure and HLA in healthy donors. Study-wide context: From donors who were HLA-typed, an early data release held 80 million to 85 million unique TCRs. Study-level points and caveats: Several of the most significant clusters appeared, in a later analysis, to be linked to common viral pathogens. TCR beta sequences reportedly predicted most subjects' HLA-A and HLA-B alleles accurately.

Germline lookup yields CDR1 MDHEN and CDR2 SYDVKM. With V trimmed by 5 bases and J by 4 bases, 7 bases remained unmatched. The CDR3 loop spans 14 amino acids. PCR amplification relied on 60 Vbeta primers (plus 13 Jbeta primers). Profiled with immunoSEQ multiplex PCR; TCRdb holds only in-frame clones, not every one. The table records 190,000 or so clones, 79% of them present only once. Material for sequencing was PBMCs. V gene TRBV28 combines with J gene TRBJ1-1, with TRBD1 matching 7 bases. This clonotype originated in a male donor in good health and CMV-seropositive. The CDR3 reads CASSGNRGFTEAFF. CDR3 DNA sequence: TGTGCCAGCAGTGGGAACAGGGGATTCACTGAAGCTTTCTTT.